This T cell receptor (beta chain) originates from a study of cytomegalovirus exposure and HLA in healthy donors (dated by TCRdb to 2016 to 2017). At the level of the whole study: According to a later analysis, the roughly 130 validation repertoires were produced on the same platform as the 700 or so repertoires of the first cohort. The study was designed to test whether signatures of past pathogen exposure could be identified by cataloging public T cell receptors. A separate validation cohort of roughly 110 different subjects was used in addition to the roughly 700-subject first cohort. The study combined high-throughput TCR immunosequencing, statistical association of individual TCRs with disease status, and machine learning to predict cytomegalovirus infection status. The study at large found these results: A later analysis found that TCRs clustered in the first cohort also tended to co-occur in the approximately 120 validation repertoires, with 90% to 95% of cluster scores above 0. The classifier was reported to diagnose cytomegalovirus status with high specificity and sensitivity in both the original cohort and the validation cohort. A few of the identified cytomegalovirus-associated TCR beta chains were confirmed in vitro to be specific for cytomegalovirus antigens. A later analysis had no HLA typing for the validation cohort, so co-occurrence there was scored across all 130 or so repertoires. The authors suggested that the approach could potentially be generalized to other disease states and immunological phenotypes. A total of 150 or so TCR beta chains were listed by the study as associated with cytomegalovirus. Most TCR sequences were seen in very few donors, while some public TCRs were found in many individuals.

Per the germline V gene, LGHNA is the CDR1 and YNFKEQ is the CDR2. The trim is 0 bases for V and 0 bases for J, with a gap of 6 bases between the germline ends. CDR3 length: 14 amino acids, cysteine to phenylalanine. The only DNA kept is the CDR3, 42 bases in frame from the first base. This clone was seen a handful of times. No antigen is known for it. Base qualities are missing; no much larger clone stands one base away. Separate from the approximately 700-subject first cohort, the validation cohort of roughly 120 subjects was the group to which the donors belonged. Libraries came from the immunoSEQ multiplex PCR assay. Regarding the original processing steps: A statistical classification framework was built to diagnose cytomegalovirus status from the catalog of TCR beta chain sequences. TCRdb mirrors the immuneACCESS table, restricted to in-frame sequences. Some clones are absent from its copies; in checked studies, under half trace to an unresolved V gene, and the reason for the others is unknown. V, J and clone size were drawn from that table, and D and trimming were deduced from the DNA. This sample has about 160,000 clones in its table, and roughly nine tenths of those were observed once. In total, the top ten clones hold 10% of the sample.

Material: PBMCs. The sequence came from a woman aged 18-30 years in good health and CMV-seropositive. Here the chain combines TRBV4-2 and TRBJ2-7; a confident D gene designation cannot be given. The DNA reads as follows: TGTGCCAGCAGCCAAGAACTTCTCTCCTACGAGCAGTACTTC. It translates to CASSQELLSYEQYF.